This TCR beta chain was captured by sequencing in a study of blood T cells in healthy people across ages. Overall study results and limits: As age increased, TCR beta diversity per million T cells fell in a roughly linear fashion.

Sample-barcoded 5' priming and a J-beta primer mix drove a second PCR of 7 to 11 cycles. Each cDNA was tagged by a template-switch adaptor containing 12 random nucleotides. Using its own MiXCR run on the 5' RACE reads, TCRdb lists one record per CDR3 protein. The sample has more than 700,000 distinct CDR3 sequences, more than 35% seen once. Details on this clonotype: Its antigen is unidentified.

The CDR3 loop spans 16 amino acids. The V gene end was trimmed by 6 bases and the J gene end by 4 bases; junction bases not matched to a gene: 9. CDR1 and CDR2 from the germline V gene are MNHEY and SMNVEV (reference sequence). Sequenced: blood. This rearrangement joins TRBV27 to TRBJ2-1, with 10 bases fitting TRBD1. The clonotype was recovered from a man at least 80 years old in good health. The CDR3 loop reads CASSGSDRGLYNEQFF. CDR3 nucleotides: TGTGCCAGCAGCGGCAGTGACAGGGGGCTTTACAATGAGCAGTTCTTC.